Shown below are 27 T cell receptor beta chains from a single sample sequenced in a study of cytomegalovirus exposure and HLA in healthy donors. PCR amplification relied on 60 Vbeta primers (plus 13 Jbeta primers). The data were produced by immunoSEQ multiplex PCR, yet TCRdb's version contains in-frame clones alone and is incomplete. The sample table includes some 130,000 clones. The sample was PBMCs. All receptors derive from a man younger than 35 in good health and CMV-seronegative.

V and J are TRBV11-3 and TRBJ2-7; D is possibly TRBD1 (6 bases). Trimming removed 8 bases at V and 1 base at J, with 9 bases between. The CDR3 spans 12 residues. Germline CDR1 SGHNT, CDR2 YENEEA. As DNA, the CDR3 is TGTGCCAGCGAGGGGGATTCCTACGAGCAGTACTTC. This encodes CASEGDSYEQYF.

Of note for this clone: Its ends do not fully match the called genes, so a read error is possible. The chain combines TRBV7-9 with TRBJ2-3; 8 bases are a match to TRBD1. The CDR3 is 14 amino acids. Germline-derived CDR1 and CDR2 are SEHNR and FQNEAQ (reference sequence). DNA for the CDR3: TGTGCCAGCAGCAGCGACAGGGGTCCCCTTCCCCTGGATTTT. Translation: CASSSDRGPLPLDF.

The rearrangement uses TRBV5-4 and TRBJ2-7; D may be TRBD1 (6 bases). Trimming stripped 4 bases from V and 0 bases from J, with 11 bases between. The CDR3 is 14 amino acids. Germline assignment: CDR1 SGHNT and CDR2 YYREEE (reference sequence). CDR3 bases: TGTGCCAGCAGCAATACAGGGAGCTCCTACGAGCAGTACTTC. Translating gives CASSNTGSSYEQYF.

The chain recombines TRBV4-2 with TRBJ1-5, with D hard to call. CDR1 LGHNA and CDR2 YNFKEQ come from the germline V gene. V was trimmed by 4 bases and J by 5 bases, leaving 9 bases between them. This CDR3 comprises 13 residues. CDR3 DNA sequence: TGTGCCAGCAGCCTGAGGGAATATCAGCCCCAGCATTTT. Encoded protein: CASSLREYQPQHF.

This chain uses TRBV29-1 with TRBJ2-3; D is ambiguous. Germline V gene sequence: CDR1 SQVTM, CDR2 ANQGSEA. This CDR3 has 10 amino acids. V dropped 6 bases and J dropped 3 bases, with 4 bases sitting between them. The CDR3 reads CSVPTDTQYF. CDR3 coding DNA: TGCAGCGTCCCTACAGATACGCAGTATTTT.

V gene TRBV5-1 combines with J gene TRBJ1-1, with D possibly matching TRBD1 (5 bases). Germline-derived CDR1 and CDR2 are SGHRS and YFSETQ. CDR3 length: 17 amino acids. V was shortened by 0 bases and J by 5 bases, with 20 bases between the two germline ends. CDR3 loop: CASSLEQGGGSLTEAFF. CDR3 DNA sequence: TGCGCCAGCAGCTTGGAGCAGGGCGGTGGTAGTTTGACTGAAGCTTTCTTT.

J is TRBJ1-5 and V is TRBV5-1; D is unresolved. Germline V gene data show CDR1 as SGHRS and CDR2 as YFSETQ. V was clipped by 2 bases and J by 5 bases, with 8 bases between them. The CDR3 extends over 13 amino acids. CDR3 protein: CASSFSVDQPQHF. The DNA for the CDR3 is TGCGCCAGCAGCTTTTCAGTGGATCAGCCCCAGCATTTT.

This chain connects TRBV9 to TRBJ2-5, with D possibly being TRBD2 (5 bases). CDR1 SGDLS and CDR2 YYNGEE come from the germline V gene. CDR3 length: 15 residues. Trimming removed 4 bases at V and 2 bases at J, with 15 bases between. CDR3 nucleotides: TGTGCCAGCAGCCAATCCCCCCGGGGTCAAGAGACCCAGTACTTC. Residues: CASSQSPRGQETQYF.

The chain links TRBV18 to TRBJ2-1; 12 bases line up with TRBD1. The length of the CDR3 is 14 residues. Germline CDR1 is KGHSH and CDR2 is LQKENI. The trim removed 3 bases at V and 13 bases at J, leaving 7 bases unmatched. This chain's CDR3 is CASSPGQGAPPQFF. DNA for the CDR3: TGTGCCAGCTCACCGGGACAGGGGGCTCCCCCCCAGTTCTTC.

The chain links TRBV4-1 to TRBJ2-5, with 10 bases identical to TRBD1. The J call is doubtful: the DNA matches TRBJ2-7 better. This CDR3 contains 17 residues. Germline V lookup: CDR1 MGHRA, CDR2 YSYEKL. In DNA, the CDR3 is TGCGCCAGCAGCCAAGAAACCCCCCGACAGGGGGCCCACGAGCAGTACTTC. Amino acids: CASSQETPRQGAHEQYF.

The genes are TRBV5-1 and TRBJ1-2; unclear D gene. CDR1 and CDR2 (germline): SGHRS, YFSETQ. The CDR3 has 14 amino acids. Between the trimmed V and J ends, which lost 2 bases and 0 bases, there was a span of 8 bases. The CDR3 coding sequence is TGCGCCAGCAGCTTCAGAATCGCTAACTATGGCTACACCTTC. It translates to CASSFRIANYGYTF.

This chain joins TRBV28 and TRBJ2-7; 10 nucleotides match TRBD1. The CDR3 totals 16 residues. V trimming: 5 bases; J trimming: 5 bases; junction bases outside the gene matches: 12. Germline V gives CDR1 MDHEN, CDR2 SYDVKM. CDR3 nucleotide sequence: TGTGCCAGCAGTCGCCGAACCGGGACAGGGGAGAACGAGCAGTACTTC. Its protein product is CASSRRTGTGENEQYF.

The chain has TRBV7-2 and TRBJ2-5; TRBD2 aligns across 10 bases. The germline V gene encodes CDR1 SGHTA and CDR2 FQGNSA. Trimming removed 7 bases from V and 2 bases from J; junction bases left unmatched: 7. This CDR3 has 15 residues. The CDR3, as DNA: TGTGCCAGCACCCCCACTAGCGGGGCTCAAGAGACCCAGTACTTC. This encodes CASTPTSGAQETQYF.

The chain recombines TRBV28 with TRBJ2-7; a weak D match, TRBD2 (6 bases). Germline V gene sequence: CDR1 MDHEN, CDR2 SYDVKM. The CDR3 extends over 14 amino acids. Trimming stripped 8 bases from V and 1 base from J, with 15 bases between. The CDR3 sequence: CASLAGSLSYEQYF. The DNA for the CDR3 is TGTGCCAGCTTGGCGGGGAGCTTATCCTACGAGCAGTACTTC.

In the case of this clone: Likely a read error: the CDR3 ends without its conserved phenylalanine or tryptophan. CDR3 DNA sequence: TGCGCCAGCAGCCAAGAATGGTCCTCTAGCACAGATACGCAGTATTGT. Amino acids: CASSQEWSSSTDTQYC. V is TRBV4-3 and J is TRBJ2-3, with unresolved D. The CDR3 is made up of 16 amino acids. Germline values: CDR1 LGHNA, CDR2 YSLEER. Deletions cut 0 bases from V and 0 bases from J, with 10 bases between.

The CDR3 DNA reads as TGTGCCAGCAGCCCGACGGGCAGGGGGATGAATGAGCAGTTCTTC. It encodes CASSPTGRGMNEQFF. The rearrangement uses TRBV7-8 and TRBJ2-1; TRBD1 matches 7 bases. Germline V lookup: CDR1 SGHVS, CDR2 FQNEAQ. There are 15 residues in the CDR3. The trim removed 5 bases at V and 7 bases at J, leaving 11 bases unmatched.

The rearrangement links TRBV28 to TRBJ1-1; TRBD1 is a possible D gene (6 bases). The germline CDR1 and CDR2 sequences are MDHEN and SYDVKM. The CDR3 length is 13 residues. Between the trimmed V and J ends, which lost 7 bases and 4 bases, there was a span of 13 bases. The CDR3 loop is CASNSRGSTEAFF. The CDR3 DNA is TGTGCCAGCAACTCGAGGGGGTCCACTGAAGCTTTCTTT.

The rearrangement links TRBV11-3 to TRBJ2-1; D is perhaps TRBD1 (7 bases). This CDR3 has 16 residues. V was clipped by 0 bases and J by 3 bases, with 12 bases between them. Germline V CDR1 and CDR2: SGHNT, YENEEA. In nucleotides, the CDR3 is TGTGCCAGCAGCTTAGAGCAGGGGGGTCTCTACAATGAGCAGTTCTTC. It encodes CASSLEQGGLYNEQFF.

The V call is TRBV5-5, the J call TRBJ2-7; 9 bases fit TRBD1. The CDR3 totals 16 residues. V lost 6 bases, J lost 3 bases, and 13 bases stayed unmatched. The V gene's germline CDR1 is SGHKS and CDR2 YYEKEE (reference sequence). The CDR3 region is CASTTLPGQGSYEQYF. DNA for the CDR3: TGTGCCAGCACCACCTTGCCGGGACAGGGAAGCTACGAGCAGTACTTC.

The chain is built from TRBV29-1 and TRBJ2-5, with 8 bases fitting TRBD2. This CDR3 has 17 amino acids. The V gene's germline CDR1 is SQVTM and CDR2 ANQGSEA. After removal of 0 bases from V and 0 bases from J, the junction contained 9 bases not matched to a gene. CDR3 region: CSVEDRERGFHQETQYF. CDR3 sequence (DNA): TGCAGCGTTGAAGATCGGGAGCGGGGGTTCCACCAAGAGACCCAGTACTTC.

CDR3 bases: TGTGCCAGCCCCCCCTACAGGGCGGTCTGTTCTAATGAAAAACTGTTTTTT. Residues: CASPPYRAVCSNEKLFF. This chain links TRBV6-7 with TRBJ1-4; D is possibly TRBD1 (6 bases). TRBV6-7 is filed as an ORF, its function uncertain. Trimming stripped 8 bases from V and 3 bases from J, with 22 bases between. The CDR3 has 17 residues.

The chain employs TRBV5-1 and TRBJ2-7, with D maybe TRBD2 (6 bases). V was pared by 3 bases and J by 3 bases, with 10 bases between. The V gene's germline CDR1 is SGHRS and CDR2 YFSETQ. The CDR3 extends over 13 amino acids. As DNA, the CDR3 is TGCGCCAGCAGCTCGGGGGACGGCTACGAGCAGTACTTC. It specifies CASSSGDGYEQYF.

The rearrangement joins TRBV29-1 to TRBJ1-2; 10 bases line up with TRBD1. V gave up 5 bases and J gave up 4 bases; unmatched junction bases: 4. The CDR3 has 13 amino acids. Germline V gene lookup returns CDR1 SQVTM and CDR2 ANQGSEA. CDR3 protein: CSVNRDRGYGYTF. The CDR3 DNA is TGCAGCGTTAACCGGGACAGGGGCTATGGCTACACCTTC.

This chain links TRBV7-2 with TRBJ1-3; the match to TRBD1 covers 9 bases. CDR1 SGHTA and CDR2 FQGNSA come from the germline V gene. Trimming cost V 5 bases and J 5 bases; bases outside gene matches: 4. The CDR3 runs 14 residues. CDR3 in DNA: TGTGCCAGCAGCCGGGACAGGGAAAGAAACACCATATATTTT. Translation gives CASSRDRERNTIYF.

The genes are TRBV5-4 and TRBJ2-1; 13 bases align to TRBD2. The V gene's germline CDR1 is SGHNT and CDR2 YYREEE (reference sequence). This CDR3 is built from 13 residues. V shed 5 bases, J shed 7 bases, and the junction held 0 bases outside the gene matches. The CDR3 DNA reads as TGTGCCAGCAGGACTAGCGGGGGGAATGAGCAGTTCTTC. As protein: CASRTSGGNEQFF.

This chain joins TRBV28 and TRBJ2-7; 9 bases are shared with TRBD1. The CDR3 consists of 15 residues. After removal of 6 bases from V and 2 bases from J, the junction contained 8 bases not matched to a gene. Germline V gene lookup returns CDR1 MDHEN and CDR2 SYDVKM. The CDR3: CASRGDREGPYEQYF. Written as DNA, the CDR3 is TGTGCCAGCAGGGGGGACAGGGAGGGTCCCTACGAGCAGTACTTC.

The chain carries TRBV14 and TRBJ2-7, with 8 bases aligning to TRBD2. The germline V gene has CDR1 SGHDN and CDR2 FVKESK. The CDR3 has 15 residues. The ends lost 4 bases at V and 2 bases at J; junction bases unmatched: 7. The CDR3 nucleotides are TGTGCCAGCAGCCGCATCCCAGCGGGAGCCTACGAGCAGTACTTC. Its translation is CASSRIPAGAYEQYF.